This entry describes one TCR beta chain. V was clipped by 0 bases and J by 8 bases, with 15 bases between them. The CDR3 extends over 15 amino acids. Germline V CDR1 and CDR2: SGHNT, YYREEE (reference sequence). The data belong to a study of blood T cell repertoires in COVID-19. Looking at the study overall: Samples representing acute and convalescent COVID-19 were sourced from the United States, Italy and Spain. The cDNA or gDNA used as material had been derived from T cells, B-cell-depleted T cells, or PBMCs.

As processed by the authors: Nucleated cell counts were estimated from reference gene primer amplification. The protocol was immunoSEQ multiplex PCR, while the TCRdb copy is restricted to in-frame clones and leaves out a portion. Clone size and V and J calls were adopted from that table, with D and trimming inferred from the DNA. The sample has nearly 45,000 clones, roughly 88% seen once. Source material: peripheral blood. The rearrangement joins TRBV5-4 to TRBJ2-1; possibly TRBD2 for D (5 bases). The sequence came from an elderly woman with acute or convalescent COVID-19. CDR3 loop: CASSLALTQRDEQFF. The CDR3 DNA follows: TGTGCCAGCAGCTTGGCCCTCACCCAGAGGGATGAGCAGTTCTTC.